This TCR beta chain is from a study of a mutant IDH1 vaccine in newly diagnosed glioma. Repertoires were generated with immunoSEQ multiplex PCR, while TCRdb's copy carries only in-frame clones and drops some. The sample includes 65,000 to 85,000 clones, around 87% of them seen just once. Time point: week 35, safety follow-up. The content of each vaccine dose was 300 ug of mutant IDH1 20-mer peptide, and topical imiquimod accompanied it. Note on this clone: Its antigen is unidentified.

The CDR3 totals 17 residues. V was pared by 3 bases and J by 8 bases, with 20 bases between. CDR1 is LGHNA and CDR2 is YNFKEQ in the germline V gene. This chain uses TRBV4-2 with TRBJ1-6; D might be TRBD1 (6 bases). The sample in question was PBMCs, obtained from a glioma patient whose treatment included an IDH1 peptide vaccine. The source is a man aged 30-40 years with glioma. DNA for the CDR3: TGTGCCAGCAGCCAGTACCCTACCGGCAGGGGTGATTCACCCCTCCACTTT. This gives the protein CASSQYPTGRGDSPLHF.